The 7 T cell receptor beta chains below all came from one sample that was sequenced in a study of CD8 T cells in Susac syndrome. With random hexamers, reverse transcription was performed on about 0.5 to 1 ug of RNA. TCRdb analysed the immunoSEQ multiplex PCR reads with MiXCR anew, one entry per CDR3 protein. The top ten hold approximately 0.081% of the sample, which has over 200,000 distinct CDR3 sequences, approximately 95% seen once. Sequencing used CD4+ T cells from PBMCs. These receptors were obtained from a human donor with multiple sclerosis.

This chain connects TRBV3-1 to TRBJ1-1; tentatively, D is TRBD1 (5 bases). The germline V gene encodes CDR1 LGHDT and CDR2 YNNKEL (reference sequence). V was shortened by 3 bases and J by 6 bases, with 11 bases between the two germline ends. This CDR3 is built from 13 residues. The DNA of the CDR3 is TGTGCCAGCAGCCACCTCCAGGGTGCTGAAGCTTTCTTT. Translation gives CASSHLQGAEAFF.

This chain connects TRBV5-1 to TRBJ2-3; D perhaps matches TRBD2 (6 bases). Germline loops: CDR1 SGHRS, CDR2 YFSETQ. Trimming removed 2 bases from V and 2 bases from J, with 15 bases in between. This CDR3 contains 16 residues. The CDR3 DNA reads TGCGCCAGCAGCTTTTACCGGGACTCAGCCACAGATACGCAGTATTTT. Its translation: CASSFYRDSATDTQYF.

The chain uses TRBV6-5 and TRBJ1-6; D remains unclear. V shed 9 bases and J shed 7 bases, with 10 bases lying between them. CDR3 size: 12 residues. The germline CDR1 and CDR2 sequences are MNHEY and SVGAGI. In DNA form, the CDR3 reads TGTGCCAGTTCGGAGCTCAATTCACCCCTCCACTTT. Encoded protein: CASSELNSPLHF.

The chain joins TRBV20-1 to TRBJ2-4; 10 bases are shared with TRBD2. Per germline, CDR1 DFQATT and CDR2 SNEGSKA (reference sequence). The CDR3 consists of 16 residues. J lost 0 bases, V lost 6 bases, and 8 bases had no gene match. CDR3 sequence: CSALPGLALAKNIQYF. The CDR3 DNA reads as TGCAGTGCGCTACCGGGACTAGCGTTAGCCAAAAACATTCAGTACTTC.

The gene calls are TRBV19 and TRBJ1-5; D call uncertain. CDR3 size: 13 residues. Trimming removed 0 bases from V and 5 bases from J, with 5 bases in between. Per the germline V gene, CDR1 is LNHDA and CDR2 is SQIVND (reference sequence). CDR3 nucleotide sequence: TGTGCCAGTAGTATAGACAGATATCAGCCCCAGCATTTT. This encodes CASSIDRYQPQHF. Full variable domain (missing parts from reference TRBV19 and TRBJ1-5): DGGITQSPKYLFRKEGQNVTLSCEQNLNHDAMYWYRQDPGQGLRLIYYSQIVNDFQKGDIAEGYSVSREKKESFPLTVTSAQKNPTAFYLCASSIDRYQPQHFGDGTRLSIL.

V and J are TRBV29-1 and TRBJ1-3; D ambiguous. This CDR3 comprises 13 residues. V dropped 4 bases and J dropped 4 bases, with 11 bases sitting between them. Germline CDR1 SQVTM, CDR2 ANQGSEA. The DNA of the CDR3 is TGCAGCGTTGCGGTCCAGGACGGAAACACCATATATTTT. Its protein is CSVAVQDGNTIYF.

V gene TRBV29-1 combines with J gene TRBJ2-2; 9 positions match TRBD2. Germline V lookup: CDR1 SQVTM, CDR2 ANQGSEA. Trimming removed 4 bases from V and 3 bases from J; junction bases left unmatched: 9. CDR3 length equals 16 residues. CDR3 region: CSVVVSGGPDTGELFF. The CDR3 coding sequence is TGCAGCGTTGTAGTTAGCGGGGGCCCCGACACCGGGGAGCTGTTTTTT.